This T cell receptor (beta chain) stems from a study of T cells in Graves' hyperthyroidism and ophthalmopathy. Amplification yielded TCR beta CDR3 regions, with RNA transcripts as the source. With the HTBI primer set, the TCR CDR3 went through a first round of RT-PCR. TCRdb passed the multiplex PCR reads through MiXCR, listing each CDR3 protein once. The sample holds roughly 710,000 distinct CDR3 sequences, about 35% seen once. Details on this clonotype: Its antigen is not identified.

Study-level findings and limits: Ophthalmopathy was distinguished from stable hyperthyroidism by 13 V-J signatures. The model predicted ophthalmopathy a median roughly six months before onset. Most thyroid-expanded clonotypes above 0.001 were also found in blood.

V dropped 5 bases and J dropped 6; count of bases not matched to a gene: 5. This CDR3 region has 13 residues. From germline, CDR1 is SGHTA and CDR2 FQGNSA. Reasons for excluding patients were uncontrolled infection, other autoimmune disease, pregnancy or lactation. This clonotype was sampled from a woman between 35 and 50 years old with Graves' hyperthyroidism. V and J are TRBV7-2 and TRBJ1-1; 8 bases fit TRBD1. Sequencing was done on a sample of blood. The CDR3 nucleotides are TGTGCCAGCAGCCCAGGGGGCTGGGCTGAAGCTTTCTTT. It is translated as CASSPGGWAEAFF.